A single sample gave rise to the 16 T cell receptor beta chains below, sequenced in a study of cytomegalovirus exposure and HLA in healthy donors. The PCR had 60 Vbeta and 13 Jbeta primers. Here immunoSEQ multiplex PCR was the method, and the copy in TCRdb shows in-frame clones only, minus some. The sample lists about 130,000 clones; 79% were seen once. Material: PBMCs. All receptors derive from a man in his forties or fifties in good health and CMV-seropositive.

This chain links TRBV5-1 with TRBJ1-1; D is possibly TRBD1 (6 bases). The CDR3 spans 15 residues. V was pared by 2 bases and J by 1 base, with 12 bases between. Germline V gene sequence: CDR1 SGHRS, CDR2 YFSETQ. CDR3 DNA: TGCGCCAGCAGCTTTCTGGGACAAACGAACACTGAAGCTTTCTTT. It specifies CASSFLGQTNTEAFF.

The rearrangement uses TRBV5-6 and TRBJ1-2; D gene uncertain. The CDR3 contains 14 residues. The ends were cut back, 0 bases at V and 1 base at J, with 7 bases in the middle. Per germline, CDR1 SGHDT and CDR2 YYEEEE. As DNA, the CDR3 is TGTGCCAGCAGCTTGGGGCAGATTAACTATGGCTACACCTTC. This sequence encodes CASSLGQINYGYTF.

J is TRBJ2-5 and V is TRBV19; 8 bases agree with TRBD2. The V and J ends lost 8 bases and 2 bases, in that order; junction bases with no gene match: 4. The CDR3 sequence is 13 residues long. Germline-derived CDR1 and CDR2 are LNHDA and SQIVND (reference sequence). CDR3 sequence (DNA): TGTGCCAGTCGGGTAGCGGGACAAGAGACCCAGTACTTC. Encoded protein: CASRVAGQETQYF. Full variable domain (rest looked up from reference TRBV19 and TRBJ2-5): DGGITQSPKYLFRKEGQNVTLSCEQNLNHDAMYWYRQDPGQGLRLIYYSQIVNDFQKGDIAEGYSVSREKKESFPLTVTSAQKNPTAFYLCASRVAGQETQYFGPGTRLLVL.

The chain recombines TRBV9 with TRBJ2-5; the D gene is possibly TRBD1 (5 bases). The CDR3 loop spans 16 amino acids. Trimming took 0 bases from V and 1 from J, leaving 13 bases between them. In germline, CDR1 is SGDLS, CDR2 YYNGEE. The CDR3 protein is CASSVAAGRIQETQYF. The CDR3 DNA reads TGTGCCAGCAGCGTAGCGGCAGGGCGGATCCAAGAGACCCAGTACTTC.

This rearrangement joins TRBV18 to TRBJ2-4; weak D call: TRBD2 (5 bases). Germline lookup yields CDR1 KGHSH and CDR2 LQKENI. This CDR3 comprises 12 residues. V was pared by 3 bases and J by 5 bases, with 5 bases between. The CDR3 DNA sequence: TGTGCCAGCTCACCGGGAGAAAACATTCAGTACTTC. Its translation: CASSPGENIQYF.

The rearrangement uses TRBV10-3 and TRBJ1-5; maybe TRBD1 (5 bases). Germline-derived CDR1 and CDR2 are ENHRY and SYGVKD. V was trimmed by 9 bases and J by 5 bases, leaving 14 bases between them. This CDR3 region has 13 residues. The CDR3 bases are TGTGCCATTAGGGGCAGTCTGGATCAGCCCCAGCATTTT. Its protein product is CAIRGSLDQPQHF.

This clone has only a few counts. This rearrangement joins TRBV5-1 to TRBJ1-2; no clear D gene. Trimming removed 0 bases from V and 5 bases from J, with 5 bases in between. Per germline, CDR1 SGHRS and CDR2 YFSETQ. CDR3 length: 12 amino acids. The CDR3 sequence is CASSLEAYGYTF. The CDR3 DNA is TGCGCCAGCAGCTTGGAAGCTTATGGCTACACCTTC.

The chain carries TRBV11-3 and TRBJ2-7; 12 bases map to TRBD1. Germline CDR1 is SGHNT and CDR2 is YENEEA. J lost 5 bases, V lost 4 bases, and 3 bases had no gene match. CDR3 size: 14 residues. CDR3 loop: CASSSGTGGHEQYF. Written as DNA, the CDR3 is TGTGCCAGCAGCTCAGGGACAGGGGGCCACGAGCAGTACTTC.

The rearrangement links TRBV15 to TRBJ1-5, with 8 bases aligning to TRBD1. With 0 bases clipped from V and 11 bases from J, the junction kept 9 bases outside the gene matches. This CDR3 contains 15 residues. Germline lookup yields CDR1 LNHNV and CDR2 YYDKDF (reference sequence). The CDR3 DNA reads TGTGCCACCAGCAGAGACCCGGGACAGGTATCAGCCCAGCATTTT. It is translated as CATSRDPGQVSAQHF. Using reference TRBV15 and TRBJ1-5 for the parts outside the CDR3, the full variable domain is DAMVIQNPRYQVTQFGKPVTLSCSQTLNHNVMYWYQQKSSQAPKLLFHYYDKDFNNEADTPDNFQSRRPNTSFCFLDIRSPGLGDTAMYLCATSRDPGQVSAQHFGDGTRLSIL.

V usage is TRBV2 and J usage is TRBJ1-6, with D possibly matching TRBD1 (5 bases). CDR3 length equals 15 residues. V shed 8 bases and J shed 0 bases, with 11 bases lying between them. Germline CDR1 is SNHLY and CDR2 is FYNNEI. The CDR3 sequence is CASGAGRSYNSPLHF. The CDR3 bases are TGTGCCAGCGGAGCAGGGCGCTCCTATAATTCACCCCTCCACTTT.

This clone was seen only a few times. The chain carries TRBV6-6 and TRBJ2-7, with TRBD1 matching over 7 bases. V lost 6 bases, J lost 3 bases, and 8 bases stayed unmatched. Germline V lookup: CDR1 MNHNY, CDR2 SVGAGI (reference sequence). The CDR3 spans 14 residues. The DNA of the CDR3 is TGTGCCAGCAGCCAGACAGGGTCTCACTACGAGCAGTACTTC. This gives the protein CASSQTGSHYEQYF.

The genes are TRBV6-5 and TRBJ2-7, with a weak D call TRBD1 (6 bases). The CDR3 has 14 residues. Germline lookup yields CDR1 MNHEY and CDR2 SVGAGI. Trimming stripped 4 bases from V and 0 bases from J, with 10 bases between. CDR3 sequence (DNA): TGTGCCAGCAGTTTCGACAGGCGCTCCTACGAGCAGTACTTC. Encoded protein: CASSFDRRSYEQYF.

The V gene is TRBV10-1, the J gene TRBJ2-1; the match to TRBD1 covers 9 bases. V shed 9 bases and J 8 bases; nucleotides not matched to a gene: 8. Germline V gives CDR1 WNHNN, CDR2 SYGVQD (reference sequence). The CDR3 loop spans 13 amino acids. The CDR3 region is CARGQGIRYEQFF. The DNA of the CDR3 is TGCGCCAGGGGACAGGGAATTAGGTATGAGCAGTTCTTC.

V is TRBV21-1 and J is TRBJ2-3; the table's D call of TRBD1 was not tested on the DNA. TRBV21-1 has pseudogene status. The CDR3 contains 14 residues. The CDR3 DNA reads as TGTGCCAGCAGCAAGGGAAGGGGGCCAGATACGCAGTATTTT. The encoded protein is CASSKGRGPDTQYF.

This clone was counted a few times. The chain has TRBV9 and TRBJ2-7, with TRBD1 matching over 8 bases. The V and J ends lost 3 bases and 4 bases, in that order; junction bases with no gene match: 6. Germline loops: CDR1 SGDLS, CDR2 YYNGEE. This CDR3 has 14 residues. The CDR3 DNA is TGTGCCAGCAGCGCGATTGACAGGGGATACGAGCAGTACTTC. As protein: CASSAIDRGYEQYF.

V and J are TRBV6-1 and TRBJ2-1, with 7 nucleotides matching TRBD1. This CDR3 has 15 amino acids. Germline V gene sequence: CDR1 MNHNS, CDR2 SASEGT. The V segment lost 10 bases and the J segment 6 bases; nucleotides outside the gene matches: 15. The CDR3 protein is CATPLRDRNFNEQFF. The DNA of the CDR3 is TGTGCCACTCCTCTTCGGGACAGAAACTTCAATGAGCAGTTCTTC.